The 31 T cell receptor beta chains reported below all come from one sample, sequenced in a study of blood T cell repertoires in COVID-19. Data came from immunoSEQ multiplex PCR; TCRdb stores just in-frame clones and leaves some out. The data show roughly 160,000 clones, with roughly nine tenths seen just once and around 0.5% held by the top ten. Material: peripheral blood. The receptors originated from a man aged 45-65 years with acute or convalescent COVID-19.

This clone showed up just once. This chain connects TRBV4-2 to TRBJ1-2; D is uncertain. This CDR3 region has 15 residues. CDR1 LGHNA and CDR2 YNFKEQ come from the germline V gene. V dropped 0 bases and J dropped 4 bases, with 12 bases sitting between them. The CDR3 nucleotides are TGTGCCAGCAGCCAAGATCTGGAGGGAGGCTATGGCTACACCTTC. Protein product: CASSQDLEGGYGYTF.

The CDR3, as DNA: TGTGCCAGCAGCTTCGTCCGGGTAAACACCGGGGAGCTGTTTTTT. It yields the protein CASSFVRVNTGELFF. The chain joins TRBV7-8 to TRBJ2-2, with unresolved D. Deletions cut 3 bases from V and 2 bases from J, with 10 bases between. Germline V gene sequence: CDR1 SGHVS, CDR2 FQNEAQ. This CDR3 has 15 amino acids.

This clone was picked up a small number of times. The genes are TRBV7-3 and TRBJ2-7, with D tentatively TRBD2 (5 bases). The V and J ends lost 2 bases and 5 bases respectively, with 16 bases between them. CDR3 length equals 15 residues. Germline V gene data show CDR1 as SGHTA and CDR2 as FQGTGA. This CDR3 reads CASSLLGGLAHEQYV. CDR3 DNA: TGTGCCAGCAGCTTACTCGGCGGGCTGGCTCACGAGCAGTACGTC.

The chain employs TRBV5-4 and TRBJ2-1; perhaps TRBD2 as D (6 bases). Germline V gene sequence: CDR1 SGHNT, CDR2 YYREEE (reference sequence). This CDR3 has 12 amino acids. The V gene lost 5 bases and the J gene lost 10 bases, with 13 bases spanning the gap. Written as DNA, the CDR3 is TGTGCCAGCAGGGGGACGAGCGGGGAGCAGTTCTTC. Translating gives CASRGTSGEQFF.

The chain joins TRBV7-9 to TRBJ2-3; 14 bases match TRBD2. The CDR3 extends over 16 amino acids. V trimming: 4 bases; J trimming: 5 bases; junction bases outside the gene matches: 5. Germline assignment: CDR1 SEHNR and CDR2 FQNEAQ (reference sequence). The CDR3 region is CASSSGLAGVGDTQYF. The CDR3 bases are TGTGCCAGCAGCTCGGGACTAGCGGGAGTAGGAGATACGCAGTATTTT.

This clone has a handful of counts. The chain is built from TRBV7-3 and TRBJ2-7; tentative D call: TRBD2 (6 bases). This CDR3 is built from 14 residues. The germline V gene encodes CDR1 SGHTA and CDR2 FQGTGA. Trimming cost V 2 bases and J 5 bases, with 13 bases left between them. In nucleotides, the CDR3 is TGTGCCAGCAGCTTAGCACGGGAGTCCCACGAGCAGTACTTC. As protein: CASSLARESHEQYF.

J is TRBJ2-5 and V is TRBV10-3; 7 bases line up with TRBD1. The trim removed 6 bases at V and 5 bases at J, leaving 9 bases unmatched. The CDR3 sequence is 14 residues long. From germline, CDR1 is ENHRY and CDR2 SYGVKD. Here the CDR3 DNA reads TGTGCCATCAGAGCGAGTACAGGGGAGGAGACCCAGTACTTC. Amino acid sequence: CAIRASTGEETQYF.

With regard to this clone: Relative to the germline gene, one junction end is altered; a read error may explain this. This chain connects TRBV7-7 to TRBJ1-2, with 7 bases that match TRBD1. Per the germline V gene, CDR1 is SSHAT and CDR2 is FNYEAQ (reference sequence). This CDR3 spans 15 amino acids. The CDR3 is CASSEDGTANYGYTF. For the CDR3, the DNA is TGTGCTAGCAGCGAAGACGGGACAGCTAACTATGGCTACACCTTC.

This clone appeared once. The chain employs TRBV9 and TRBJ1-5, with 7 positions matching TRBD1. Per germline, CDR1 SGDLS and CDR2 YYNGEE. V trimming: 0 bases; J trimming: 8 bases; junction bases outside the gene matches: 8. The CDR3 sequence is 15 residues long. For the CDR3, the DNA is TGTGCCAGCAGCGTAGCTCGCAGGGGGAAGAAGCCCCAGCATTTT. Protein product: CASSVARRGKKPQHF.

J is TRBJ2-3 and V is TRBV10-1; 11 nucleotides align to TRBD1. The CDR3 sequence is 15 residues long. V shed 3 bases and J 4 bases; nucleotides not matched to a gene: 3. From germline, CDR1 is WNHNN and CDR2 SYGVQD (reference sequence). The CDR3 protein is CASSDKGQGADTQYF. Here the CDR3 DNA reads TGCGCCAGCAGTGACAAGGGACAGGGGGCAGATACGCAGTATTTT.

The chain combines TRBV5-6 with TRBJ1-2, with D unresolved. Trimming shortened V by 4 bases and J by 3 bases, and 7 bases separated the two germline ends. Germline loops: CDR1 SGHDT, CDR2 YYEEEE. This CDR3 spans 12 amino acids. DNA for the CDR3: TGTGCCAGCAGCAGCCGTTACTATGGCTACACCTTC. This translates into CASSSRYYGYTF. The whole variable domain, filled in from reference TRBV5-6 and TRBJ1-2, reads DAGVTQSPTHLIKTRGQQVTLRCSPKSGHDTVSWYQQALGQGPQFIFQYYEEEERQRGNFPDRFSGHQFPNYSSELNVNALLLGDSALYLCASSSRYYGYTFGSGTRLTVV.

The chain has TRBV7-2 and TRBJ2-7; 9 nucleotides agree with TRBD2. This CDR3 has 17 residues. V lost 1 base and J lost 1; bases outside the gene matches: 8. Germline V gene sequence: CDR1 SGHTA, CDR2 FQGNSA. As DNA, the CDR3 is TGTGCCAGCAGCTTAGGGCCTAGCGGGGTGTTGTCCTACGAGCAGTACTTC. Amino acid sequence: CASSLGPSGVLSYEQYF.

This clone was counted only a few times. One junction end does not reproduce the germline sequence, and a read error may be involved. The chain combines TRBV4-2 with TRBJ2-1; weak D call: TRBD1 (6 bases). The germline gives CDR1 LGHNA, CDR2 YNFKEQ. This CDR3 is built from 15 residues. DNA of the CDR3: TGTGCCAGCAGTCAAGCCGGGACAACCTACAATGAGCAGTTCTTC. Translated, it gives CASSQAGTTYNEQFF.

The chain has TRBV6-2 or TRBV6-3 and TRBJ2-7; no clear D. The CDR3 is 12 residues long. Germline lookup yields CDR1 MNHEY and CDR2 SVGEGT. V was clipped by 2 bases and J by 7 bases, with 9 bases between them. The CDR3 DNA sequence: TGTGCCAGCAGTTACAGGAGTCGGGAGCAGTACGTC. This gives the protein CASSYRSREQYV.

Concerning this clone: Additional DNA sequences in this sample encode the identical CDR3. This rearrangement joins TRBV5-1 to TRBJ2-1; 8 nucleotides match TRBD1. Germline CDR1 SGHRS, CDR2 YFSETQ. V was clipped by 0 bases and J by 5 bases; unmatched bases: 1. This CDR3 has 14 residues. CDR3 residues: CASSLEQGDNEQFF. The CDR3 DNA is TGCGCCAGCAGCTTGGAACAGGGGGACAATGAGCAGTTCTTC. Looking up the rest from reference TRBV5-1 and TRBJ2-1 gives the full variable domain: KAGVTQTPRYLIKTRGQQVTLSCSPISGHRSVSWYQQTPGQGLQFLFEYFSETQRNKGNFPGRFSGRQFSNSRSEMNVSTLELGDSALYLCASSLEQGDNEQFFGPGTRLTVL.

The gene calls are TRBV7-9 and TRBJ1-3, with D tentatively TRBD1 (5 bases). This CDR3 has 15 amino acids. Trimming shortened V by 5 bases and J by 0 bases, and 11 bases separated the two germline ends. CDR1 and CDR2 from the germline V gene are SEHNR and FQNEAQ (reference sequence). The chain's CDR3 is CASSARDFSGNTIYF. CDR3 coding DNA: TGTGCCAGCAGCGCCCGGGACTTCTCTGGAAACACCATATATTTT.

This rearrangement joins TRBV29-1 to TRBJ2-3; TRBD2 is a possible D gene (6 bases). Germline-derived CDR1 and CDR2 are SQVTM and ANQGSEA. The V and J ends lost 8 bases and 2 bases respectively, with 20 bases between them. The CDR3 loop spans 15 amino acids. CDR3 residues: CSSTGTSGHTDTQYF. The CDR3 DNA sequence: TGCAGCTCGACTGGAACCAGCGGGCACACAGATACGCAGTATTTT.

The V call is TRBV10-1, the J call TRBJ2-3; D may be TRBD2 (6 bases). CDR3 size: 15 residues. The germline V and J ends were trimmed by 7 bases and 2 bases, with 16 bases remaining between them. Germline V gives CDR1 WNHNN, CDR2 SYGVQD (reference sequence). In DNA form, the CDR3 reads TGCGCCAGCACCCCGTCCGGGGGTATCACAGATACGCAGTATTTT. This translates into CASTPSGGITDTQYF.

The chain has TRBV6-6 and TRBJ2-7; 7 bases fit TRBD2. The junction had 13 bases not matched to a gene; V was cut back by 4 bases and J by 7 bases. Germline-derived CDR1 and CDR2 are MNHNY and SVGAGI (reference sequence). The CDR3 has 15 residues. CDR3 DNA: TGTGCCAGCAGTTTGGGCGGGAGTGCAGTGGGGGAGCAGTACTTC. This codes for CASSLGGSAVGEQYF.

This chain links TRBV9 with TRBJ1-3; unclear D gene. Germline values: CDR1 SGDLS, CDR2 YYNGEE. The CDR3 totals 14 residues. Trimming took off 4 bases at V and 2 bases at J, with 10 bases between the two ends. The CDR3 nucleotides read TGTGCCAGCAGCCTACCTTCGGCTGGAAACACCATATATTTT. As protein: CASSLPSAGNTIYF.

The V gene is TRBV7-2, the J gene TRBJ2-2; 11 bases agree with TRBD2. V was clipped by 5 bases and J by 4 bases; unmatched bases: 9. Germline V gives CDR1 SGHTA, CDR2 FQGNSA. This CDR3 has 17 amino acids. The CDR3: CASSLISSGGATGELFF. For the CDR3, the DNA is TGTGCCAGCAGCCTAATTAGTAGCGGGGGGGCCACCGGGGAGCTGTTTTTT. Supplemented by reference TRBV7-2 and TRBJ2-2, the full variable domain reads GAGVSQSPSNKVTEKGKDVELRCDPISGHTALYWYRQSLGQGLEFLIYFQGNSAPDKSGLPSDRFSAERTGGSVSTLTIQRTQQEDSAVYLCASSLISSGGATGELFFGEGSRLTVL.

The gene calls are TRBV30 and TRBJ2-2, with TRBD1 matching 10 bases. The length of the CDR3 is 18 residues. Germline CDR1 reads GTSNPN; CDR2 reads SVGIG (reference sequence). J lost 4 bases, V lost 2 bases, and 13 bases had no gene match. CDR3 DNA sequence: TGTGCCTGGAGTCACGCCCCCGGGACAGGGGAGAGCACCGGGGAGCTGTTTTTT. Amino acid sequence: CAWSHAPGTGESTGELFF.

The V and J genes are TRBV2 and TRBJ2-3; no reliable D call. The germline CDR1 and CDR2 sequences are SNHLY and FYNNEI. This CDR3 region has 11 residues. The V end lost 6 bases, the J end lost 7 bases, and 8 bases lay between the germline ends. As DNA, the CDR3 is TGTGCCAGCAGCCCGCGGAATACGCAGTATTTT. Translation gives CASSPRNTQYF.

The chain is built from TRBV7-6 and TRBJ2-6; weak D call: TRBD1 (5 bases). V was pared by 3 bases and J by 0 bases, with 12 bases between. This CDR3 has 17 amino acids. In germline, CDR1 is SGHVS, CDR2 FNYEAQ. The CDR3 bases are TGTGCCAGCAGCTTTAGGGGTTCGGGCTCTGGGGCCAACGTCCTGACTTTC. Its protein product is CASSFRGSGSGANVLTF.

The V call is TRBV6-6, the J call TRBJ1-1, with unresolved D. V lost 7 bases and J 1 base, leaving 7 bases between the germline ends. The CDR3 loop spans 12 amino acids. Germline values: CDR1 MNHNY, CDR2 SVGAGI (reference sequence). The CDR3 spells CASNSGNTEAFF. CDR3 DNA sequence: TGTGCCAGCAATTCGGGGAACACTGAAGCTTTCTTT.

This clone has just a few counts. The rearrangement uses TRBV7-9 and TRBJ2-7; the D is unclear. V dropped 5 bases and J dropped 2 bases, with 7 bases sitting between them. Germline V lookup: CDR1 SEHNR, CDR2 FQNEAQ (reference sequence). The length of the CDR3 is 12 residues. The CDR3 nucleotides read TGTGCCAGCAGCGTAGGGCCCTACGAGCAGTACTTC. As protein: CASSVGPYEQYF.

This rearrangement joins TRBV5-1 to TRBJ1-1, with TRBD1 as a possible D gene (6 bases). This CDR3 is 17 amino acids long. Germline V CDR1 and CDR2: SGHRS, YFSETQ. V was clipped by 0 bases and J by 5 bases, with 20 bases between them. The CDR3 DNA reads as TGCGCCAGCAGCTTGGAAGGGGGAGAGGTGGGAAAAACTGAAGCTTTCTTT. Translating it yields CASSLEGGEVGKTEAFF.

CDR3 sequence (DNA): TGTGCCAGCAGGAGGGACAGGGAGGCTCAGCCCCAGCATTTT. It encodes CASRRDREAQPQHF. This chain joins TRBV6-5 and TRBJ1-5; 9 positions agree with TRBD1. The junction had 6 bases not matched to a gene; V was cut back by 6 bases and J by 6 bases. The germline CDR1 and CDR2 sequences are MNHEY and SVGAGI. CDR3 length: 14 amino acids.

The chain is built from TRBV12-3 or TRBV12-4 and TRBJ2-7; maybe TRBD2 (6 bases). V dropped 2 bases and J dropped 3 bases, with 8 bases sitting between them. CDR3 length: 13 residues. The DNA for the CDR3 is TGTGCCAGCAGTTTACGGGGAGGCTACGAGCAGTACTTC. Translating it yields CASSLRGGYEQYF.

CDR3 sequence: CASSQDMGQGRNSPLHF. Written as DNA, the CDR3 is TGCGCCAGCAGCCAAGACATGGGACAGGGCCGCAATTCACCCCTCCACTTT. This chain joins TRBV4-1 and TRBJ1-6; the match to TRBD1 covers 9 bases. The CDR3 has 17 residues. Trimming cost V 0 bases and J 7 bases; bases outside gene matches: 7. CDR1 and CDR2 (germline): MGHRA, YSYEKL.

The chain is built from TRBV5-6 and TRBJ2-7; 11 nucleotides line up with TRBD2. Germline loops: CDR1 SGHDT, CDR2 YYEEEE. The V and J ends lost 6 bases and 0 bases, in that order; junction bases with no gene match: 8. The CDR3 covers 16 residues. The CDR3 region is CASTTSGSIRSYEQYF. CDR3 DNA: TGTGCCAGCACCACTAGCGGGAGTATTCGCTCCTACGAGCAGTACTTC.